This TCR beta chain comes out of a study of T cell repertoires in cytomegalovirus infection. Background on the study: Public signatures in TCR beta pointed to CMV infection and matching HLA type.

Study-level results: Adding up the frequency of public TCR beta families identified people who carried CMV plus the relevant HLA. Dominating the ex vivo response were HLA-C-restricted CMV-specific TCR beta clonotypes.

Trimming stripped 4 bases from V and 5 bases from J, with 11 bases between. CDR1 and CDR2 (germline): MDHEN, SYDVKM. The CDR3 extends over 13 amino acids. TCRdb independently ran MiXCR on the reads; one entry per CDR3 protein. The repertoire has hundreds of thousands of distinct CDR3 sequences, over 9% of them found once; the top ten carry roughly a tenth. Regarding this clonotype: What it binds is unknown.

The TCR comes from a human donor in good health (CMV status not recorded). Some clones in this sample may be carry-over from other donors' samples. The chain combines TRBV28 with TRBJ2-5; D is possibly TRBD1 (5 bases). Sequencing input: PBMCs. The CDR3, as DNA: TGTGCCAGCAGTTCTGCCCCAGGGGAGACCCAGTACTTC. It translates to CASSSAPGETQYF.